The 27 T cell receptor beta chains below all came from one sample that was sequenced in a study of blood T cell repertoires in COVID-19. TCRdb keeps only in-frame clones here, not all; method: immunoSEQ multiplex PCR. The sample yields 55,000 to 75,000 clones, about 92% seen once. The sample comprised peripheral blood. Receptor source: a man between 60 and 75 years old with acute or convalescent COVID-19.

This sequence joins TRBV18 and TRBJ1-2; 8 positions agree with TRBD1. The CDR3 is made up of 18 amino acids. The ends lost 2 bases at V and 1 base at J; junction bases unmatched: 12. Germline assignment: CDR1 KGHSH and CDR2 LQKENI. The CDR3 nucleotides read TGTGCCAGCTCACCAATGACTGTATTACAGGGGGGTAACTATGGCTACACCTTC. This translates into CASSPMTVLQGGNYGYTF.

The gene calls are TRBV25-1 and TRBJ2-1, with a tentative D call TRBD1 (5 bases). With 6 bases removed from V and 9 bases from J, the gap between germline ends came to 15 bases. The CDR3 covers 13 residues. Germline CDR1 is MGHDK and CDR2 is SYGVNS. In nucleotides, the CDR3 is TGTGCCAGCAGCTATGACAGCCGGCTTGAGCAGTTCTTC. This sequence encodes CASSYDSRLEQFF.

This chain connects TRBV6-1 to TRBJ2-1; TRBD1 matches 10 bases. CDR3 length equals 17 residues. The V segment lost 4 bases and the J segment 7 bases; nucleotides outside the gene matches: 13. Germline V gene data show CDR1 as MNHNS and CDR2 as SASEGT. Here the CDR3 reads CASSVDLPGQGTNEQFF. Here the CDR3 DNA reads TGTGCCAGCAGTGTGGACTTACCGGGACAGGGGACGAATGAGCAGTTCTTC.

The chain recombines TRBV7-9 with TRBJ1-1; maybe TRBD1 (6 bases). V was cut by 5 bases and J by 0 bases, with 13 bases left in between. CDR3 length: 15 amino acids. Germline CDR1 is SEHNR and CDR2 is FQNEAQ (reference sequence). CDR3 loop: CASSPGQLMNTEAFF. Here the CDR3 DNA reads TGTGCCAGCAGCCCCGGACAGCTGATGAACACTGAAGCTTTCTTT.

This chain links TRBV2 with TRBJ1-3; unclear D gene. Germline CDR1 and CDR2: SNHLY and FYNNEI. This CDR3 region has 15 residues. V lost 3 bases to trimming and J lost 0 bases, with 9 bases between them. Here the CDR3 DNA reads TGTGCCAGCAGTGATGAGGACTACTCTGGAAACACCATATATTTT. Protein product: CASSDEDYSGNTIYF.

The rearrangement uses TRBV10-3 and TRBJ1-1; 8 bases line up with TRBD1. V lost 6 bases and J lost 5; bases outside the gene matches: 2. The CDR3 extends over 12 amino acids. Germline V gives CDR1 ENHRY, CDR2 SYGVKD. CDR3 nucleotides: TGTGCCATCAGCGGACAGGGTACTGAAGCTTTCTTT. This encodes CAISGQGTEAFF.

This chain uses TRBV7-8 with TRBJ2-7; no reliable D call. V was shortened by 5 bases and J by 2 bases, with 19 bases between the two germline ends. The CDR3 is 16 amino acids. Germline V gene lookup returns CDR1 SGHVS and CDR2 FQNEAQ. The CDR3 sequence is CASSPGMSFLTYEQYF. CDR3 nucleotides: TGTGCCAGCAGCCCGGGTATGTCTTTTTTAACCTACGAGCAGTACTTC.

The V call is TRBV18, the J call TRBJ2-3, with 7 bases identical to TRBD1. Germline V CDR1 and CDR2: KGHSH, LQKENI. The CDR3 covers 16 residues. The V segment lost 4 bases and the J segment 1 base; nucleotides outside the gene matches: 8. CDR3 amino acids: CASSLPGQPGTDTQYF. Here the CDR3 DNA reads TGTGCCAGCTCACTCCCGGGACAGCCGGGCACAGATACGCAGTATTTT. The whole variable domain, filled in from reference TRBV18 and TRBJ2-3, reads NAGVMQNPRHLVRRRGQEARLRCSPMKGHSHVYWYRQLPEEGLKFMVYLQKENIIDESGMPKERFSAEFPKEGPSILRIQQVVRGDSAAYFCASSLPGQPGTDTQYFGPGTRLTVL.

The V and J genes are TRBV2 and TRBJ2-4, with D perhaps matching TRBD2 (7 bases). Germline V gene data show CDR1 as SNHLY and CDR2 as FYNNEI. V lost 6 bases and J lost 8, with 14 bases in between. The CDR3 runs to 13 residues. The CDR3 sequence: CASRNRGGDIQYF. The DNA for the CDR3 is TGTGCCAGCAGAAATAGAGGGGGGGACATTCAGTACTTC.

The V and J genes are TRBV5-4 and TRBJ2-3, with unresolved D. Trimming left V 1 base short and J 2 bases short, with 8 bases between. The CDR3 runs 14 residues. Germline-derived CDR1 and CDR2 are SGHNT and YYREEE (reference sequence). The CDR3 region has the DNA TGTGCCAGCAGCTTGATTCCTAACACAGATACGCAGTATTTT. Translating it yields CASSLIPNTDTQYF.

The chain links TRBV3-1 (or the pseudogene TRBV3-2) to TRBJ1-2; D perhaps matches TRBD1 (6 bases). The CDR3 runs 16 residues. Trimming shortened V by 3 bases and J by 2 bases, and 16 bases separated the two germline ends. Germline V gene data show CDR1 as LGHDT and CDR2 as YNNKEL (reference sequence). The CDR3 is CASSHLSGATNYGYTF. The CDR3 region has the DNA TGTGCCAGCAGCCATCTTTCAGGGGCGACGAACTATGGCTACACCTTC.

The chain has TRBV19 and TRBJ1-4; weak D call: TRBD1 (6 bases). From germline, CDR1 is LNHDA and CDR2 SQIVND (reference sequence). CDR3 length: 14 amino acids. Between the trimmed V and J ends, which lost 3 bases and 3 bases, there was a span of 8 bases. CDR3 nucleotide sequence: TGTGCCAGTAGTATTCGGACAGCTAATGAAAAACTGTTTTTT. The encoded protein is CASSIRTANEKLFF.

This chain links TRBV27 with TRBJ2-7; TRBD1 matches at 7 bases. With V trimmed by 2 bases and J by 4 bases, 2 bases remained unmatched. CDR1 and CDR2 (germline): MNHEY, SMNVEV (reference sequence). The CDR3 spans 13 residues. CDR3 nucleotides: TGTGCCAGCAGTTTAGGGACAGCTTACGAGCAGTACTTC. Amino acid sequence: CASSLGTAYEQYF.

The genes are TRBV24-1 and TRBJ1-5; D not resolved. Between the trimmed V and J ends, which lost 7 bases and 7 bases, there was a span of 19 bases. This CDR3 has 15 residues. Germline V gene data show CDR1 as KGHDR and CDR2 as SFDVKD. CDR3 bases: TGTGCCACCAGCACCGTGGGCCCGGAAAGCCAGCCCCAGCATTTT. Amino acids: CATSTVGPESQPQHF.

This rearrangement joins TRBV29-1 to TRBJ2-1, with TRBD1 matching over 10 bases. With V trimmed by 4 bases and J by 3 bases, 3 bases remained unmatched. The germline gives CDR1 SQVTM, CDR2 ANQGSEA. The CDR3 covers 14 residues. CDR3 DNA: TGCAGCGTTGCATGGACAGGGGGCTACAATGAGCAGTTCTTC. This encodes CSVAWTGGYNEQFF.

The CDR3 protein is CASSFYRTARNTEAFF. CDR3 coding DNA: TGTGCCAGCAGCTTCTATCGGACAGCTAGGAACACTGAAGCTTTCTTT. The chain couples TRBV7-9 to TRBJ1-1; D is perhaps TRBD1 (6 bases). This CDR3 comprises 16 residues. Germline V gene data show CDR1 as SEHNR and CDR2 as FQNEAQ (reference sequence). Trimming stripped 3 bases from V and 1 base from J, with 15 bases between. The full variable domain, completed using reference TRBV7-9 and TRBJ1-1, is DTGVSQNPRHKITKRGQNVTFRCDPISEHNRLYWYRQTLGQGPEFLTYFQNEAQLEKSRLLSDRFSAERPKGSFSTLEIQRTEQGDSAMYLCASSFYRTARNTEAFFGQGTRLTVV.

V is TRBV19 and J is TRBJ2-7; weak D call: TRBD1 (6 bases). The CDR3 is 14 amino acids. Per the germline V gene, CDR1 is LNHDA and CDR2 is SQIVND (reference sequence). V lost 5 bases to trimming and J lost 5 bases, with 16 bases between them. Here the CDR3 reads CASSPQDSEDEQYF. CDR3 in DNA: TGTGCCAGTAGTCCCCAGGACAGTGAAGACGAGCAGTACTTC.

The J gene is TRBJ1-3, the V gene TRBV5-8; D gene unclear. Trimming removed 2 bases at V and 4 bases at J, with 10 bases between. The CDR3 is made up of 14 amino acids. Per the germline V gene, CDR1 is SGHTS and CDR2 is YDEGEE. The DNA of the CDR3 is TGTGCCAGCAGCTTTTCGTATCCCGGAAACACCATATATTTT. Its protein is CASSFSYPGNTIYF.

The chain joins TRBV12-3 or TRBV12-4 to TRBJ1-5; 7 positions agree with TRBD1. With 5 bases clipped from V and 7 bases from J, the junction kept 5 bases outside the gene matches. This CDR3 has 13 residues. CDR3 coding DNA: TGTGCCAGCAGTCCGACAGGGTACCAGCCCCAGCATTTT. It specifies CASSPTGYQPQHF.

This clone was recorded only once. This chain connects TRBV3-1 (or the pseudogene TRBV3-2) to TRBJ2-2; D is unclear. Germline CDR1 LGHDT, CDR2 YNNKEL (reference sequence). Trimming took off 1 base at V and 11 bases at J, with 5 bases between the two ends. There are 11 residues in the CDR3. The CDR3 nucleotides are TGTGCCAGCAGCCAAGGAGGAGAGCTGTTTTTT. Encoded protein: CASSQGGELFF.

This chain's CDR3 is CASSPKMTNYEQYF. The CDR3 region has the DNA TGCGCCAGCAGCCCAAAAATGACTAACTACGAGCAGTACTTC. The V and J genes are TRBV5-1 and TRBJ2-7; D is perhaps TRBD2 (5 bases). The CDR3 runs 14 residues. Trimming pared 4 bases from V and 3 bases from J, leaving 14 bases between. Germline V CDR1 and CDR2: SGHRS, YFSETQ.

The chain uses TRBV5-1 and TRBJ2-7, with TRBD1 as a possible D gene (5 bases). Germline lookup yields CDR1 SGHRS and CDR2 YFSETQ. Trimming left V 4 bases short and J 3 bases short, with 11 bases between. The CDR3 runs to 13 residues. The CDR3 loop is CASSNQGYYEQYF. DNA for the CDR3: TGCGCCAGCAGCAATCAGGGATACTACGAGCAGTACTTC.

The chain carries TRBV24-1 and TRBJ2-2; 11 bases line up with TRBD1. J gave up 7 bases and V 4 bases, and 7 bases lay outside the gene matches. The V gene's germline CDR1 is KGHDR and CDR2 SFDVKD. The CDR3 loop spans 16 amino acids. For the CDR3, the DNA is TGTGCCACCAGTGACTCAGGACAGGGGGCAGACGGGGAGCTGTTTTTT. This sequence encodes CATSDSGQGADGELFF.

The chain recombines TRBV27 with TRBJ1-4; D is perhaps TRBD1 (6 bases). In germline, CDR1 is MNHEY, CDR2 SMNVEV (reference sequence). The V and J ends lost 3 bases and 5 bases respectively, with 13 bases between them. The CDR3 loop spans 15 amino acids. The CDR3 loop reads CASSFSRGGNEKLFF. The CDR3 DNA is TGTGCCAGCAGTTTCAGTAGGGGGGGGAATGAAAAACTGTTTTTT.

The chain joins TRBV5-1 to TRBJ1-5; TRBD1 matches at 9 bases. Germline assignment: CDR1 SGHRS and CDR2 YFSETQ. The CDR3 extends over 15 amino acids. V dropped 4 bases and J dropped 5; count of bases not matched to a gene: 7. The CDR3: CASSAGTGPHQPQHF. The CDR3 nucleotides read TGCGCCAGCAGCGCCGGGACAGGGCCTCATCAGCCCCAGCATTTT.

V and J are TRBV30 and TRBJ1-1; no definite D call. V lost 0 bases and J lost 1, with 6 bases in between. Germline loops: CDR1 GTSNPN, CDR2 SVGIG (reference sequence). The CDR3 totals 13 residues. CDR3 protein: CAWSVAENTEAFF. The CDR3 bases are TGTGCCTGGAGTGTGGCGGAGAACACTGAAGCTTTCTTT.

This clone showed up just once. The chain joins TRBV9 to TRBJ2-7, with TRBD1 matching over 8 bases. Trimming removed 3 bases from V and 3 bases from J; junction bases left unmatched: 2. This CDR3 comprises 13 residues. Germline V lookup: CDR1 SGDLS, CDR2 YYNGEE. The CDR3 is CASSGGTGYEQYF. CDR3 bases: TGTGCCAGCAGCGGGGGGACAGGCTACGAGCAGTACTTC.